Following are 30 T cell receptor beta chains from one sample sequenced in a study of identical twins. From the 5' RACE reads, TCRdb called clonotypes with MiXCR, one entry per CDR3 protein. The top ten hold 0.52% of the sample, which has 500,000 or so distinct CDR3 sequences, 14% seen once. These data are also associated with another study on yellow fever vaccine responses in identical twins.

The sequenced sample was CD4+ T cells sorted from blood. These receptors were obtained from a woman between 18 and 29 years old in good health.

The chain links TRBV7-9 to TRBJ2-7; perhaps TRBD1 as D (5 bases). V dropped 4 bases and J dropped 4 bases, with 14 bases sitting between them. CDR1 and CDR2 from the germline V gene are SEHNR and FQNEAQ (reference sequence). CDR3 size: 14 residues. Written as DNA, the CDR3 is TGTGCCAGCAGCTCTCAGGGTGGATTGTACGAGCAGTACTTC. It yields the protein CASSSQGGLYEQYF.

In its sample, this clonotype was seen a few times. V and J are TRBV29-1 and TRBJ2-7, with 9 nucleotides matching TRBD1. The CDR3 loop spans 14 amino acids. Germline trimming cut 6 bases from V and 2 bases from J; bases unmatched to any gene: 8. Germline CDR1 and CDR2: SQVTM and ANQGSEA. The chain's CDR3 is CSVAWGQGTYEQYF. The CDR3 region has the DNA TGCAGCGTCGCCTGGGGACAGGGAACCTACGAGCAGTACTTC.

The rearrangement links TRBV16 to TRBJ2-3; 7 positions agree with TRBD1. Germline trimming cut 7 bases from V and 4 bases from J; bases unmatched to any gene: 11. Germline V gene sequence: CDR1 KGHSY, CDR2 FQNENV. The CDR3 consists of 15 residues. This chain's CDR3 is CASTQSRGSSDTQYF. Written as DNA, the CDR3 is TGTGCCAGCACTCAGAGCAGGGGGTCATCAGATACGCAGTATTTT.

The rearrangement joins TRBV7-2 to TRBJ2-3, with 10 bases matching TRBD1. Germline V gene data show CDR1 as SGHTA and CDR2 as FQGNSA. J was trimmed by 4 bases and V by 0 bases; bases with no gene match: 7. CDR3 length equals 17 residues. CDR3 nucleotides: TGTGCCAGCAGCTTAGCTCCCGGGACAGGGGAGGCAGATACGCAGTATTTT. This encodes CASSLAPGTGEADTQYF.

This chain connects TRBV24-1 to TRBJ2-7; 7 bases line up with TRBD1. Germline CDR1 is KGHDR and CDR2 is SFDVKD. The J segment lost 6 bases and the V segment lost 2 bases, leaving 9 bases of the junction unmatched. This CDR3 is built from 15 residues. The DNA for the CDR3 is TGTGCCACCAGTGATTATTCGACAGGGCAGTTCGAGCAGTACTTC. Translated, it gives CATSDYSTGQFEQYF.

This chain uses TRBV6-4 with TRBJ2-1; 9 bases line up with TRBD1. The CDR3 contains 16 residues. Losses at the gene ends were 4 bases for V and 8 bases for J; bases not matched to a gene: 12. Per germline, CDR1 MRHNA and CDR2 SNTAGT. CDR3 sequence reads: CASSAAGQGRGDEQFF. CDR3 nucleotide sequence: TGTGCCAGCAGTGCCGCCGGACAGGGGAGGGGGGATGAGCAGTTCTTC.

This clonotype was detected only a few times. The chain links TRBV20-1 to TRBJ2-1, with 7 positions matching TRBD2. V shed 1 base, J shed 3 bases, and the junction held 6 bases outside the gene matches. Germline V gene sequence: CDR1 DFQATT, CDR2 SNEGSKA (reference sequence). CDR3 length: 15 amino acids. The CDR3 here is CSARVPGGFYNEQFF. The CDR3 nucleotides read TGCAGTGCTAGAGTGCCGGGGGGTTTCTACAATGAGCAGTTCTTC.

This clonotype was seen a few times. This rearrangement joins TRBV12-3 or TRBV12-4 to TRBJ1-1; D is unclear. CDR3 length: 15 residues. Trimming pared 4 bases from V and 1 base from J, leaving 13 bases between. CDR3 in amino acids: CASSSAMKTNTEAFF. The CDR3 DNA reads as TGTGCCAGCAGTTCAGCCATGAAGACGAACACTGAAGCTTTCTTT.

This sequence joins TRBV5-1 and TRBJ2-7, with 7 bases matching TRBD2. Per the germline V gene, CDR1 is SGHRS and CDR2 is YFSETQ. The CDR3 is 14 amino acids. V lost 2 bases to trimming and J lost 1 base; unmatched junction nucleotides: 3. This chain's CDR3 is CASSFDGGSYEQYF. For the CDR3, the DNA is TGCGCCAGCAGCTTCGACGGGGGGTCCTACGAGCAGTACTTC.

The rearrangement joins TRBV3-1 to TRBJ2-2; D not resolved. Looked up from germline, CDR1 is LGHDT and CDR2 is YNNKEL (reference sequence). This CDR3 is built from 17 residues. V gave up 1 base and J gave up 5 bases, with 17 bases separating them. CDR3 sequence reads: CASSQVGNSKGTGELFF. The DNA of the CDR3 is TGTGCCAGCAGCCAAGTGGGTAACAGCAAGGGAACCGGGGAGCTGTTTTTT.

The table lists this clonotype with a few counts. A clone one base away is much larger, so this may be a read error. The DNA for the CDR3 is TGTGCCAGCAGCCAAGACGACTACGAGCAGTACTTC. Its protein is CASSQDDYEQYF. This rearrangement joins TRBV4-2 to TRBJ2-7; D remains ambiguous. The length of the CDR3 is 12 residues. From germline, CDR1 is LGHNA and CDR2 YNFKEQ. The V end lost 0 bases, the J end lost 3 bases, and 3 bases lay between the germline ends.

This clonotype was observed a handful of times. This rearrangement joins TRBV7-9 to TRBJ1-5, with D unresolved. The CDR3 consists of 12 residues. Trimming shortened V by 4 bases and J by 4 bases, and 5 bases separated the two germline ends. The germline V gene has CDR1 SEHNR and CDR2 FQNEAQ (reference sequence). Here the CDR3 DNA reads TGTGCCAGCAGCTACCGTAATCAGCCCCAGCATTTT. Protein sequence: CASSYRNQPQHF.

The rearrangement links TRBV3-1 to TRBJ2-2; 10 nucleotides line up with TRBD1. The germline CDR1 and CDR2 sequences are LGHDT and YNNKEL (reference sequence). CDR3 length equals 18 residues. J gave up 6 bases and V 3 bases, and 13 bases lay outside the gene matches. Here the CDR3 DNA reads TGTGCCAGCAGCCATCTTTTAGGCGGACAGGGGGGCGCCGGGGAGCTGTTTTTT. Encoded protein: CASSHLLGGQGGAGELFF.

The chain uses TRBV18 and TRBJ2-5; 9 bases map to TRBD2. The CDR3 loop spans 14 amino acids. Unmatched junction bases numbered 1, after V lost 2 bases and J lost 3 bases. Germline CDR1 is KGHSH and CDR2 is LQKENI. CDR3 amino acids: CASSPLAGEETQYF. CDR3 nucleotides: TGTGCCAGCTCACCATTAGCGGGAGAAGAGACCCAGTACTTC.

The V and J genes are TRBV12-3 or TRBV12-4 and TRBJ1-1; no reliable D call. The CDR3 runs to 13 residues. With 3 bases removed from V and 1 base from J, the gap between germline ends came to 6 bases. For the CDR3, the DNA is TGTGCCAGCAGTTTTCGACCGAACACTGAAGCTTTCTTT. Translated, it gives CASSFRPNTEAFF.

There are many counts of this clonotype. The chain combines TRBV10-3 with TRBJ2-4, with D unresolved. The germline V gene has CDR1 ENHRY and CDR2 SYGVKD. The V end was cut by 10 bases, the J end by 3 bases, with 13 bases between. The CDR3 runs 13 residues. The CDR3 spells CAKVRRGKNIQYF. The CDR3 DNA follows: TGTGCCAAGGTTAGACGAGGCAAAAACATTCAGTACTTC.

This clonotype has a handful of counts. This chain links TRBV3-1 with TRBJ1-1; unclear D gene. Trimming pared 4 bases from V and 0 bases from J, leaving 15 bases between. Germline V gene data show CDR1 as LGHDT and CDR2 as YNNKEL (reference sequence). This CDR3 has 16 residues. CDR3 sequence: CASSPHAVSLNTEAFF. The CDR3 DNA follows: TGTGCCAGCAGCCCTCATGCGGTGAGTCTGAACACTGAAGCTTTCTTT.

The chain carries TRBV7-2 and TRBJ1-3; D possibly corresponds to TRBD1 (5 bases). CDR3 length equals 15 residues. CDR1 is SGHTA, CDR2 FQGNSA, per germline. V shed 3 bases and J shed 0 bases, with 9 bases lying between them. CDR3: CASSFGHVSGNTIYF. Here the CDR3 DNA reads TGTGCCAGCAGCTTCGGACACGTCTCTGGAAACACCATATATTTT.

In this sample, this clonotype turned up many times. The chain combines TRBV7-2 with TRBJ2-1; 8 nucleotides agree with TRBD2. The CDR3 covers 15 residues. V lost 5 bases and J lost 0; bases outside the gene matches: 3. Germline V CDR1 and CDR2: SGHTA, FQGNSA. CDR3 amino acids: CASSLSGGSYNEQFF. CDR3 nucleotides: TGTGCCAGCAGCCTAAGCGGGGGCTCCTACAATGAGCAGTTCTTC. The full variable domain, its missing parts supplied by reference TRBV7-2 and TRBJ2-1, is GAGVSQSPSNKVTEKGKDVELRCDPISGHTALYWYRQSLGQGLEFLIYFQGNSAPDKSGLPSDRFSAERTGGSVSTLTIQRTQQEDSAVYLCASSLSGGSYNEQFFGPGTRLTVL.

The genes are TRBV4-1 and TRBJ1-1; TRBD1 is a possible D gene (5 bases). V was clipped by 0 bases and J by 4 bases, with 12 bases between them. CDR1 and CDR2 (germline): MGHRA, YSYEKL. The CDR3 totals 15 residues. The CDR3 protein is CASSQDRGTGTEAFF. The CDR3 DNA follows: TGCGCCAGCAGCCAAGATCGGGGGACGGGCACTGAAGCTTTCTTT.

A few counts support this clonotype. The CDR3: CASGRLGAGFYNEQFF. As DNA, the CDR3 is TGTGCCAGCGGGAGATTAGGGGCTGGCTTCTACAATGAGCAGTTCTTC. The gene calls are TRBV6-1 and TRBJ2-1; D is tentatively TRBD1 or TRBD2 (5 bases each). Germline-derived CDR1 and CDR2 are MNHNS and SASEGT. Deletions cut 8 bases from V and 3 bases from J, with 20 bases between. The CDR3 has 16 residues.

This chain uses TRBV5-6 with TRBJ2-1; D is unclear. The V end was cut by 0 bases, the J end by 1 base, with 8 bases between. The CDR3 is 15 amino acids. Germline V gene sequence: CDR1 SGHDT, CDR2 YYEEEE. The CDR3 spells CASSLVLQSYNEQFF. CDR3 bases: TGTGCCAGCAGCTTGGTGCTACAGTCCTACAATGAGCAGTTCTTC.

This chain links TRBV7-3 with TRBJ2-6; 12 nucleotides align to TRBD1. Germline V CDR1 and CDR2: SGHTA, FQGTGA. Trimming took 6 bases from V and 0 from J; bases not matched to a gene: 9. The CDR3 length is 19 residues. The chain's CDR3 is CASSLGQGALFSGANVLTF. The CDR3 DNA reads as TGTGCCAGCAGTTTGGGACAGGGGGCACTATTCTCTGGGGCCAACGTCCTGACTTTC.

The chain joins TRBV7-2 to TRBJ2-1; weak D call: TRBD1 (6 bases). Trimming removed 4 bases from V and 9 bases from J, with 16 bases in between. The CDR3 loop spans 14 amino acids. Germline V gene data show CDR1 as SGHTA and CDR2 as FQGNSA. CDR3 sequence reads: CASSSQGLVGEQFF. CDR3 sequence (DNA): TGTGCCAGCAGCTCACAGGGATTAGTGGGTGAGCAGTTCTTC.

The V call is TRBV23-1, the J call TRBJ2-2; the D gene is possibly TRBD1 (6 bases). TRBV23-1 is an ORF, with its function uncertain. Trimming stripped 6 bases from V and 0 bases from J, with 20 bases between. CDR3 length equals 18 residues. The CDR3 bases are TGCGCCAGCAGCCCAAAGGAAGTGGACAGAACGAACACCGGGGAGCTGTTTTTT. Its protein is CASSPKEVDRTNTGELFF.

CDR3 sequence (DNA): TGTGCCAGCAGCCATGCCTCCCCGGACAGAGATCCCACCCAGACCCAGTACTTC. Its translation is CASSHASPDRDPTQTQYF. V usage is TRBV4-2 and J usage is TRBJ2-5, with D perhaps matching TRBD1 (6 bases). The V gene lost 3 bases and the J gene lost 6 bases, with 26 bases spanning the gap. CDR3 length equals 18 residues. CDR1 is LGHNA and CDR2 is YNFKEQ in the germline V gene.

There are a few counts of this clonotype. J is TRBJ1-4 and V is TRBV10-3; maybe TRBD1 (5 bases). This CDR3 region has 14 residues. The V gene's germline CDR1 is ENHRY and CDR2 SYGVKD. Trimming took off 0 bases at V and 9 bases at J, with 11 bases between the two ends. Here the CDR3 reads CAISESRDSQKLFF. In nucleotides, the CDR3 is TGTGCCATCAGTGAGTCACGTGACAGCCAAAAACTGTTTTTT.

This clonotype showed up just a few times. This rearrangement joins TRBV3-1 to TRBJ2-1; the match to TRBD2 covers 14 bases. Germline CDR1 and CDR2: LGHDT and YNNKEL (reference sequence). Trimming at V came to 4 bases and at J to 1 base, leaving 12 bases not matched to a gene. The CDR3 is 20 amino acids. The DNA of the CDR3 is TGTGCCAGCAGCCCAGGGACTAGCGGGAGCCTCCGTGGATCCTACAATGAGCAGTTCTTC. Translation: CASSPGTSGSLRGSYNEQFF.

As DNA, the CDR3 is TGCAGTGCTACCCCGGGACAAAATAGCAATCAGCCCCAGCATTTT. Translation: CSATPGQNSNQPQHF. The rearrangement uses TRBV20-1 and TRBJ1-5; D is perhaps TRBD1 (6 bases). CDR3 size: 15 residues. The V end was cut by 4 bases, the J end by 0 bases, with 13 bases between. The germline gives CDR1 DFQATT, CDR2 SNEGSKA (reference sequence).

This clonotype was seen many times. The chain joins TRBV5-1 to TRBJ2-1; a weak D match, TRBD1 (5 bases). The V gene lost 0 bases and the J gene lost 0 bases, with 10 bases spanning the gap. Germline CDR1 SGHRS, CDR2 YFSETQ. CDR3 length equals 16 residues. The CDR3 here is CASSLGDRISYNEQFF. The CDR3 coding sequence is TGCGCCAGCAGCTTGGGAGACAGAATCTCCTACAATGAGCAGTTCTTC.